One sample yielded the 17 T cell receptor beta chains listed below, sequenced in a study of beta chain features in type 1 diabetes. Study results and limitations: Among all four CD4+ subsets, Type 1 diabetes patients had TCRB CDR3s that were moderately but significantly shorter.

As every portion of the isolated RNA was reverse transcribed, the sequencing read expressed TCRB transcripts. Produced via immunoSEQ multiplex PCR; TCRdb's table is partial and in-frame only. The table includes 600,000 or so clones, around 15% detected once. These receptors are not linked to any known antigen. Sequenced: naive CD4+ T cells from blood. Receptor source: a man aged 18 to 29 with type 1 diabetes.

This clone was seen a handful of times. The V call is TRBV19, the J call TRBJ2-3; D possibly corresponds to TRBD2 (5 bases). The V end was cut by 10 bases, the J end by 4 bases, with 18 bases between. The germline V gene has CDR1 LNHDA and CDR2 SQIVND (reference sequence). The CDR3 loop spans 14 amino acids. CDR3 in DNA: TGTGCCACCAAGGTATCACTAGTAGCAGATACGCAGTATTTT. It yields the protein CATKVSLVADTQYF.

In this sample, this clone turned up a few times. J is TRBJ2-7 and V is TRBV21-1; the table's TRBD1 call for D was not verified on the DNA. TRBV21-1 is given as a pseudogene. This CDR3 is built from 16 residues. This CDR3 is CASSKKRKDSYYEQYF. The CDR3 region has the DNA TGTGCCAGCAGCAAAAAGAGGAAGGACAGCTACTACGAGCAGTACTTC.

The chain combines TRBV2 with TRBJ2-1; 9 positions match TRBD2. J gave up 4 bases and V 6 bases, and 10 bases lay outside the gene matches. The CDR3 length is 16 residues. The germline V gene encodes CDR1 SNHLY and CDR2 FYNNEI. For the CDR3, the DNA is TGTGCCAGCAGGCCTCCCCGAGCGGGGGGTTACAATGAGCAGTTCTTC. Protein sequence: CASRPPRAGGYNEQFF.

This clone has just a few counts. The chain employs TRBV5-4 and TRBJ1-4; unclear D gene. V shed 1 base and J shed 1 base, with 5 bases lying between them. The CDR3 spans 14 residues. Looked up from germline, CDR1 is SGHNT and CDR2 is YYREEE (reference sequence). The CDR3 coding sequence is TGTGCCAGCAGCTTGTCCCTAACTAATGAAAAACTGTTTTTT. Its translation is CASSLSLTNEKLFF.

In this sample, this clone turned up a few times. CDR3 amino acids: CASSFGTGNYGYTF. Written as DNA, the CDR3 is TGTGCCAGCAGTTTCGGGACAGGGAACTATGGCTACACCTTC. The chain combines TRBV6-5 with TRBJ1-2; TRBD1 matches at 9 bases. Germline values: CDR1 MNHEY, CDR2 SVGAGI. V shed 4 bases, J shed 2 bases, and the junction held 2 bases outside the gene matches. There are 14 residues in the CDR3.

This clone has more than one count but fewer than ten. This sequence joins TRBV5-4 and TRBJ2-1; 15 bases align to TRBD2. There are 16 residues in the CDR3. Germline-derived CDR1 and CDR2 are SGHNT and YYREEE (reference sequence). V shed 4 bases and J 9 bases; nucleotides not matched to a gene: 8. CDR3 sequence reads: CASSLGTSGGQGEQFF. The CDR3 DNA reads as TGTGCCAGCAGCCTCGGGACTAGCGGGGGGCAGGGTGAGCAGTTCTTC.

This clone was counted between two and nine times. V and J are TRBV6-5 and TRBJ2-2; no clear D gene. V was shortened by 0 bases and J by 7 bases, with 9 bases between the two germline ends. The germline V gene has CDR1 MNHEY and CDR2 SVGAGI. The CDR3 totals 14 residues. The CDR3 DNA reads TGTGCCAGCAGTTACTCCAGGACGGTCGGGGAGCTGTTTTTT. Amino acids: CASSYSRTVGELFF.

This clone was counted only a few times. The chain is built from TRBV4-1 and TRBJ2-1; unclear D gene. The CDR3 length is 16 residues. With 1 base removed from V and 0 bases from J, the gap between germline ends came to 10 bases. Germline V CDR1 and CDR2: MGHRA, YSYEKL. Written as DNA, the CDR3 is TGCGCCAGCAGCCAAGGACTTCCTAGCTCCTACAATGAGCAGTTCTTC. Its translation: CASSQGLPSSYNEQFF.

The V gene is TRBV6-4, the J gene TRBJ2-3; a possible D gene is TRBD1 (5 bases). Germline V gene sequence: CDR1 MRHNA, CDR2 SNTAGT. V shed 0 bases and J shed 2 bases, with 21 bases lying between them. The CDR3 consists of 19 residues. The CDR3 nucleotides read TGTGCCAGCAGTGACTCGAGTCGGGTAATAGGGGTACCCACAGATACGCAGTATTTT. Residues: CASSDSSRVIGVPTDTQYF.

The chain is built from TRBV5-6 and TRBJ2-7, with a possible D match to TRBD1 (5 bases). Trimming shortened V by 1 base and J by 0 bases, and 11 bases separated the two germline ends. Germline V gene lookup returns CDR1 SGHDT and CDR2 YYEEEE. The CDR3 extends over 15 amino acids. The CDR3 sequence is CASSLHPQGSYEQYF. The CDR3 coding sequence is TGTGCCAGCAGCTTGCATCCGCAGGGCTCCTACGAGCAGTACTTC.

This clone was detected only a few times. The chain couples TRBV30 to TRBJ2-6; D unresolved. Trimming cost V 2 bases and J 0 bases, with 14 bases left between them. In germline, CDR1 is GTSNPN, CDR2 SVGIG (reference sequence). The CDR3 loop spans 17 amino acids. CDR3 in amino acids: CAWSPYRLSSGANVLTF. The CDR3 DNA reads as TGTGCCTGGAGTCCCTACCGTTTAAGCTCTGGGGCCAACGTCCTGACTTTC.

This clone was detected a few times. The V call is TRBV6-5, the J call TRBJ2-5; perhaps TRBD2 as D (6 bases). CDR3 length: 14 amino acids. Trimming left V 0 bases short and J 4 bases short, with 9 bases between. Germline CDR1 is MNHEY and CDR2 is SVGAGI. This CDR3 reads CASSYSGGVETQYF. Written as DNA, the CDR3 is TGTGCCAGCAGTTACTCGGGCGGGGTAGAGACCCAGTACTTC.

This clone has more than one count but fewer than ten. The CDR3 DNA reads as TGTGCCAGCAGCCTTAGCGGGGCCCTGAAAGGCGAGCAGTACTTC. Translation gives CASSLSGALKGEQYF. The rearrangement joins TRBV7-2 to TRBJ2-7, with 8 bases identical to TRBD2. Germline V gene sequence: CDR1 SGHTA, CDR2 FQGNSA. CDR3 size: 15 residues. Trimming at V came to 5 bases and at J to 6 bases, leaving 12 bases not matched to a gene.

This clone was observed a handful of times. The chain couples TRBV25-1 to TRBJ1-1, with a weak D call TRBD1 (5 bases). V was cut by 0 bases and J by 11 bases, with 25 bases left in between. Germline CDR1 reads MGHDK; CDR2 reads SYGVNS. The CDR3 spans 17 residues. Here the CDR3 reads CASSEYAVGRGVRSAFF. The CDR3 DNA reads TGTGCCAGCAGTGAATATGCGGTTGGGAGGGGCGTACGGTCGGCTTTCTTT.

This clone was picked up a small number of times. V usage is TRBV7-9 and J usage is TRBJ1-2; no firm D call. Per germline, CDR1 SEHNR and CDR2 FQNEAQ (reference sequence). Trimming stripped 1 base from V and 2 bases from J, with 5 bases between. The CDR3 contains 13 residues. The CDR3 loop is CASSLVENYGYTF. The DNA of the CDR3 is TGTGCCAGCAGCTTAGTGGAAAACTATGGCTACACCTTC.

Worth noting for this clone: The same CDR3 also results from other DNA sequences found in this sample. The chain carries TRBV5-6 and TRBJ2-7; D not certain. There are 12 residues in the CDR3. Per the germline V gene, CDR1 is SGHDT and CDR2 is YYEEEE. Trimming shortened V by 3 bases and J by 1 base, and 5 bases separated the two germline ends. CDR3 region: CASSSRSYEQYF. The CDR3 bases are TGTGCCAGCAGCTCGAGGTCCTACGAGCAGTACTTC.

Details on this clone: A read error may produce the germline difference seen at one junction end. This chain connects TRBV2 to TRBJ2-3; 8 bases align to TRBD2. The germline V gene encodes CDR1 SNHLY and CDR2 FYNNEI. The CDR3 is 11 amino acids. The CDR3 region is CSGGDTDTQYF. The CDR3 coding sequence is TGCAGCGGGGGAGACACAGATACGCAGTATTTT.